These T cell receptor beta chains were read from a single sample in a study of cytomegalovirus exposure and HLA in healthy donors. Data came from immunoSEQ multiplex PCR; TCRdb stores just in-frame clones and leaves some out. This table holds around 140,000 clones, 75% to 85% found once. The material sequenced was PBMCs. All receptors come from a man aged 35 to 55 in good health and CMV-seronegative. Both conserved end residues are part of each CDR3. D genes are given only for firm matches. The size field is filled for only some rows; it gives once, few, many or a size class.

d_call j_call clone_size v_call cdr3_length cdr3_aa cdr3_nt
. TRBJ2-2 once TRBV11-2 14 CASSLHSNTGELFF TGTGCCAGCAGCTTACATTCGAACACCGGGGAGCTGTTTTTT
. TRBJ1-4 . TRBV7-2 15 CASSLVPFRNEKLFF TGTGCCAGCAGCTTAGTGCCGTTCAGAAATGAAAAACTGTTTTTT
. TRBJ2-5 . TRBV18 13 CASSPDRTETQYF TGTGCCAGCTCACCAGACAGGACGGAGACCCAGTACTTC
TRBD1 TRBJ1-1 . TRBV5-1 12 CASSFGGGEAFF TGCGCCAGCAGCTTCGGAGGGGGCGAAGCTTTCTTT
. TRBJ2-1 . TRBV7-2 16 CASSFGGRSSYNEQFF TGTGCCAGCAGCTTTGGAGGGAGGAGCTCCTACAATGAGCAGTTCTTC
TRBD2 TRBJ2-3 . TRBV9 16 CASSFAGLAVEDTQYF TGTGCCAGCAGCTTCGCCGGACTAGCGGTGGAGGATACGCAGTATTTT
TRBD1 TRBJ1-2 . TRBV6-5 12 CASSRQGRGYTF TGTGCCAGCAGTCGACAGGGGAGAGGCTACACCTTC
TRBD1 TRBJ1-5 . TRBV29-1 13 CSVVWTGTQPQHF TGCAGCGTCGTATGGACAGGGACCCAGCCCCAGCATTTT
TRBD1 TRBJ2-2 . TRBV13 18 CASSPGTGGVINTGELFF TGTGCCAGCAGCCCTGGGACAGGGGGCGTGATCAACACCGGGGAGCTGTTTTTT
TRBD1 TRBJ1-1 . TRBV9 15 CASSFRDRDNTEAFF TGTGCCAGCAGCTTCCGGGACAGGGATAACACTGAAGCTTTCTTT
. TRBJ1-2 . TRBV28 11 CASSEGDGYTF TGTGCCAGCAGTGAGGGGGACGGCTACACCTTC
TRBD2 TRBJ2-1 . TRBV7-3 16 CASSAGTSGGIGEQFF TGTGCCAGCAGCGCAGGGACTAGCGGGGGGATCGGTGAGCAGTTCTTC
. TRBJ2-7 few TRBV19 12 CASSFGQGEQYF TGTGCCAGTAGTTTCGGACAAGGAGAGCAGTACTTC
. TRBJ1-2 . TRBV11-2 15 CASSSSRTGKYGYTF TGTGCCAGCAGCTCCTCCCGGACGGGAAAATATGGCTACACCTTC
. TRBJ2-1 . TRBV5-5 12 CASSLGRQDEFF TGTGCCAGCAGCTTGGGGCGTCAGGATGAGTTCTTC
TRBD1 TRBJ1-1 . TRBV30 14 CAWLGQVRNTEAFF TGTGCCTGGTTGGGACAGGTCAGGAACACTGAAGCTTTCTTT
TRBD1 TRBJ2-7 . TRBV9 14 CASSPRTGSYEQYF TGTGCCAGCAGCCCCCGGACAGGCTCCTACGAGCAGTACTTC
. TRBJ2-1 . TRBV30 13 CAWSVQTYNEQFF TGTGCCTGGAGTGTTCAGACCTACAATGAGCAGTTCTTC
TRBD1 TRBJ1-4 . TRBV2 13 CASTGQGAEKLFF TGTGCCAGCACCGGACAGGGGGCTGAAAAACTGTTTTTT
TRBD1 TRBJ2-7 once TRBV28 15 CASRGAGQGKYEQYF TGTGCCAGCAGGGGGGCTGGACAGGGGAAATACGAGCAGTACTTC
. TRBJ2-3 . TRBV7-9 12 CASSLASDTQYF TGTGCCAGCAGCTTAGCGTCGGATACGCAGTATTTT
TRBD2 TRBJ2-3 . TRBV5-1 15 CASSSQAGGADTQYF TGCGCCAGCAGCTCCCAGGCCGGGGGGGCAGATACGCAGTATTTT
TRBD1 TRBJ1-1 . TRBV27 13 CASRRQGDTEAFF TGTGCCAGCAGGAGACAGGGGGACACTGAAGCTTTCTTT
TRBD2 TRBJ2-7 . TRBV7-7 16 CASTSLESGGSYEQYF TGTGCCAGCACCTCATTGGAGAGCGGGGGATCCTACGAGCAGTACTTC
TRBD1 TRBJ1-4 few TRBV10-1 15 CARPTGGSTNEKLFF TGCGCCAGACCGACAGGGGGCTCAACTAATGAAAAACTGTTTTTT
TRBD1 TRBJ2-4 . TRBV5-6 18 CASSLAGKGARAKNIQYF TGTGCCAGCAGCTTGGCCGGAAAGGGGGCGAGGGCCAAAAACATTCAGTACTTC
. TRBJ2-1 . TRBV6-5 12 CASSRGGGEQFF TGTGCCAGCAGCCGAGGGGGGGGTGAGCAGTTCTTC
TRBD2 TRBJ2-3 . TRBV11-3 15 CASSSTSGGTNTQYF TGTGCCAGCAGCTCTACTAGCGGGGGGACCAATACGCAGTATTTT
. TRBJ1-1 . TRBV7-2 16 CASSLVGGGANTEAFF TGTGCCAGCAGCTTAGTTGGTGGAGGGGCCAACACTGAAGCTTTCTTT
. TRBJ1-2 . TRBV27 12 CASRRGGYGYTF TGTGCCAGCAGGCGGGGGGGCTATGGCTACACCTTC
TRBD1 TRBJ2-7 . TRBV19 15 CASSTSPGGFYEQYF TGTGCCAGTAGTACCTCGCCAGGGGGCTTTTACGAGCAGTACTTC
. TRBJ1-2 . TRBV19 13 CASTEEANYGYTF TGTGCCAGTACAGAAGAGGCTAACTATGGCTACACCTTC
. TRBJ2-2 . TRBV4-1 16 CASSQKDRGGTGELFF TGCGCCAGCAGCCAAAAAGACAGGGGAGGGACCGGGGAGCTGTTTTTT
. TRBJ2-7 . TRBV9 16 CASSVGFGARSYEQYF TGTGCCAGCAGCGTCGGATTTGGGGCGCGCTCCTACGAGCAGTACTTC
TRBD1 TRBJ2-7 . TRBV23-1 14 CASRVGQSSYEQYF TGCGCCAGCAGAGTGGGACAGAGCTCCTACGAGCAGTACTTC
TRBD1 TRBJ1-1 . TRBV6-1 13 CASSADRGTEAFF TGTGCCAGCAGTGCCGACAGGGGCACTGAAGCTTTCTTT
TRBD1 TRBJ1-4 . TRBV28 14 CASRPDRVVEKLFF TGTGCCAGCAGACCCGACAGGGTCGTGGAAAAACTGTTTTTT
. TRBJ2-7 . TRBV9 13 CASSVDGQYEQYF TGTGCCAGCAGCGTAGACGGACAGTACGAGCAGTACTTC
. TRBJ1-1 . TRBV30 16 CAWRRDNPSGGTEAFF TGTGCCTGGAGGAGGGACAACCCCTCGGGGGGCACTGAAGCTTTCTTT
. TRBJ2-3 . TRBV9 15 CASSPWGGAIDTQYF TGTGCCAGCAGCCCTTGGGGGGGGGCCATAGATACGCAGTATTTT
. TRBJ2-3 . TRBV5-1 13 CASRLDSTDTQYF TGCGCCAGCAGACTAGATAGCACAGATACGCAGTATTTT
. TRBJ2-7 . TRBV19 14 CASSEAVASYEQYF TGTGCCAGTAGTGAAGCGGTTGCCTCCTACGAGCAGTACTTC
. TRBJ1-2 . TRBV5-1 14 CASSPNQGLVGYTF TGCGCCAGCAGCCCAAATCAGGGGTTGGTTGGCTACACCTTC
. TRBJ1-2 . TRBV6-1 16 CASSDFDPGANYGYTF TGTGCCAGCAGTGACTTCGACCCCGGGGCTAACTATGGCTACACCTTC
. TRBJ1-1 few TRBV9 14 CASSPGLLDTEAFF TGTGCCAGCAGCCCGGGACTTCTGGACACTGAAGCTTTCTTT
TRBD1 TRBJ1-2 . TRBV4-3 16 CASSQVTGGINYGYTF TGCGCCAGCAGCCAAGTCACAGGGGGCATAAACTATGGCTACACCTTC
. TRBJ2-3 . TRBV7-9 12 CASSSPADTQYF TGTGCCAGCAGCTCGCCGGCAGATACGCAGTATTTT
TRBD1 TRBJ1-6 . TRBV6-4 13 CASSEDRDSPLHF TGTGCCAGCAGTGAGGACAGGGACTCACCCCTCCACTTT
TRBD1 TRBJ2-1 . TRBV7-6 15 CASSLAGQGAYEQFF TGTGCCAGCAGCTTAGCGGGACAGGGGGCTTATGAGCAGTTCTTC
. TRBJ2-7 . TRBV5-3 12 CARSSRTGTQYF TGTGCCAGAAGCTCGCGGACCGGGACTCAGTACTTC
TRBD1 TRBJ1-2 . TRBV29-1 14 CSVEGQGTNYGYTF TGCAGCGTTGAGGGACAGGGGACTAACTATGGCTACACCTTC
. TRBJ1-4 few TRBV15 15 CATSRDWRVNEKLFF TGTGCCACCAGCAGAGATTGGAGGGTTAATGAAAAACTGTTTTTT
. TRBJ1-2 . TRBV6-1 14 CASFRDLNYYGYTF TGTGCCAGCTTCCGGGATTTGAATTACTATGGCTACACCTTC
TRBD1 TRBJ1-1 few TRBV10-3 14 CAISKDRGNTEAFF TGTGCCATCAGTAAGGACAGGGGGAACACTGAAGCTTTCTTT
TRBD1 TRBJ1-1 . TRBV6-1 13 CASTLGQATEAFF TGTGCCAGCACTTTGGGACAGGCCACTGAAGCTTTCTTT